This section outlines one TCR beta chain sequence together with its context. The CDR3 has 11 amino acids. Trimming left V 5 bases short and J 6 bases short, with 9 bases between. CDR1 is SGHRS, CDR2 YFSETQ, per germline. The sample originates from a study of T cells in Graves' hyperthyroidism and ophthalmopathy. Amplified regions were TCR beta CDR3 sequences from RNA transcripts. Using the HTBI primer set, a first-round RT-PCR was run on the TCR CDR3. In TCRdb, the multiplex PCR reads were re-called with MiXCR into one record per CDR3 protein. The profile shows approximately 690,000 distinct CDR3 sequences, 20% of them singletons. Lactation, pregnancy, other autoimmune disease or uncontrolled infection excluded patients. PBMCs were derived from roughly 9.6 ml fresh peripheral blood.

This receptor was taken from a man aged 25-40 years with Graves' ophthalmopathy. Sequencing used blood. The gene calls are TRBV5-1 and TRBJ2-7; a weak D match, TRBD1 (5 bases). Here the CDR3 DNA reads TGCGCCAGCAGGGAAGGGGTCGAGCAGTACTTC. Translation: CASREGVEQYF. Supplemented by reference TRBV5-1 and TRBJ2-7, the full variable domain reads KAGVTQTPRYLIKTRGQQVTLSCSPISGHRSVSWYQQTPGQGLQFLFEYFSETQRNKGNFPGRFSGRQFSNSRSEMNVSTLELGDSALYLCASREGVEQYFGPGTRLTVT.